This is a list of T cell receptor beta chains from one sample in a study of cytomegalovirus exposure and HLA in healthy donors. This table comes from immunoSEQ multiplex PCR, and its TCRdb copy is limited to in-frame clones, with some not included. Counted here are around 190,000 clones, over 70% occurring once; the ten biggest clones make up under 7.5%. Source material: PBMCs. The receptors stem from a man aged 40-49 years in good health and CMV-seronegative. CDR3s leave out the opening cysteine and the closing phenylalanine or tryptophan. The D gene is left open where the match is weak.

NA | TRBJ2-1 | TRBV18 | ASSPPRQSYYNEQF
TRBD2 | TRBJ2-1 | TRBV4-3 | ASSQESTSGTEQF
NA | TRBJ2-1 | TRBV7-3 | ASSLVGTTLYNEQF
NA | TRBJ2-3 | TRBV5-1 | ASGGGGAPDTQY
NA | TRBJ2-7 | TRBV6-1 | ASSDGQSSSYEQY
NA | TRBJ1-5 | TRBV19 | ASSGGTYSNQPQH
NA | TRBJ2-1 | TRBV7-9 | SSSLDSFSSYNEQF
NA | TRBJ1-1 | TRBV9 | ASSARTEMNTEAF
NA | TRBJ2-7 | TRBV6-5 | ASSYFRASGSYEQY
NA | TRBJ2-1 | TRBV5-1 | ASSSGLRASYNEQF
NA | TRBJ1-1 | TRBV7-9 | ASSSGSMNTEAF
NA | TRBJ1-5 | TRBV27 | ASSLGTGSNQPQH
NA | TRBJ2-7 | TRBV9 | ASSDTISYEQY
TRBD1 | TRBJ2-7 | TRBV5-4 | ASSLRTGAYEQY
TRBD2 | TRBJ2-7 | TRBV4-3 | ASSQVLAGGFYEQY
TRBD1 | TRBJ1-1 | TRBV5-6 | ASSYASGGAF
TRBD1 | TRBJ2-7 | TRBV4-1 | ASSPMDRPYEQY
NA | TRBJ2-1 | TRBV10-3 | AISEYDRLINEQF
TRBD2 | TRBJ2-2 | TRBV4-3 | ASSLSSGNTGELF
NA | TRBJ2-5 | TRBV19 | ASSIGNLGARETQY
NA | TRBJ2-7 | TRBV6-1 | ASRTTGSSYEQY
TRBD1 | TRBJ2-7 | TRBV6-1 | ASSRGQGDFYEQY
TRBD1 | TRBJ2-2 | TRBV9 | ASSRDRVGGELF
TRBD2 | TRBJ2-5 | TRBV4-1 | ASSQAATSGRDETQY
TRBD1 | TRBJ1-6 | TRBV7-2 | ASNRDRGGFSPLH
TRBD2 | TRBJ2-3 | TRBV10-3 | AISESRLARGYTDTQY
NA | TRBJ1-6 | TRBV5-6 | ASSLSSVDGNSPLH
NA | TRBJ1-4 | TRBV4-1 | ASSRPATNEKLF
NA | TRBJ1-2 | TRBV4-3 | ASSQGGTRGYT
NA | TRBJ1-2 | TRBV19 | ASTRTSNYGYT
TRBD1 | TRBJ2-7 | TRBV18 | ASSPISGGGGEQY
NA | TRBJ2-3 | TRBV2 | ASSGQSFTDTQY
NA | TRBJ2-4 | TRBV6-1 | ASSETVRAGDIQY
NA | TRBJ2-7 | TRBV27 | ASSLSPTGSYEQY
NA | NA | TRBV6-5 | ASRPSHEAYEQY
NA | TRBJ2-7 | TRBV5-1 | ASSLDGSGDEQY
NA | TRBJ2-3 | TRBV7-2 | ASSLFFRGRPTDTQY
TRBD2 | TRBJ2-1 | TRBV7-3 | ASRNWAGGPSGEQF
TRBD1 | TRBJ2-3 | TRBV7-8 | ASSPRQGSTDTQY
TRBD2 | TRBJ2-1 | TRBV29-1 | SVLLAGAGNEQF